The rows below give T cell receptor beta chains drawn from one sample of a study of beta chain features in type 1 diabetes. TCRdb's copy holds only in-frame clones and misses some; the assay was immunoSEQ multiplex PCR. The profile shows 600,000 to 700,000 clones, roughly 12% of them singletons. Material: naive CD4+ T cells from blood. These receptors were collected from a man aged 25 to 40 with type 1 diabetes. Each CDR3 is given with its conserved first and last residue. The D gene is left open where the match is weak. Expanded clones get a size class; other rows say once, few or many, or leave the size out.

TRBD1	.	TRBV6-5	TRBJ2-5	14	TGTGCCAGCAGTTACTATAGGGGGCTGGAGACCCAGTACTTC	CASSYYRGLETQYF
.	few	TRBV6-1	TRBJ1-4	14	TGTGCCAGCAGCCGAGGGAGGGCTAATGAAAAACTGTTTTTT	CASSRGRANEKLFF
.	few	TRBV7-9	TRBJ2-7	15	TGTGCCAGCAGCTTAGCGGGATTTAGCTCCTACGAGCAGTACTTC	CASSLAGFSSYEQYF
.	.	TRBV5-1	TRBJ2-6	15	TGCGCCAGCAACCTCCTAGGCCCTGGGGCCAACGTCCTGACTTTC	CASNLLGPGANVLTF
TRBD1	.	TRBV29-1	TRBJ2-5	12	TGCAGCGTGGAACAGGGGCGGGAGACCCAGTACTTC	CSVEQGRETQYF
.	few	TRBV7-2	TRBJ1-1	14	TGTGCCAGCAGCTTAGAAATTTCTGGGACTGAAGCTTTCTTT	CASSLEISGTEAFF
TRBD1	.	TRBV25-1	TRBJ2-7	14	TGTGCCAGCAGTCCGAGACAGGGGACCTACGAGCAGTACTTC	CASSPRQGTYEQYF
TRBD1	.	TRBV9	TRBJ1-2	19	TGTGCCAGCAGCGCTGACCGGAAGACAGGGGGAATGGACTACTATGGCTACACCTTC	CASSADRKTGGMDYYGYTF
TRBD2	.	TRBV7-2	TRBJ2-5	16	TGTGCCAGCAGCGGGTGGACTAGCGGGGGAAAAGAGACCCAGTACTTC	CASSGWTSGGKETQYF
TRBD2	.	TRBV7-2	TRBJ2-3	16	TGTGCCAGCAGCTCAGGACTAGCGGGGGGAACAGATACGCAGTATTTT	CASSSGLAGGTDTQYF
.	few	TRBV7-9	TRBJ2-7	13	TGTGCCAGCAGGTACGGGATAGGGGACGAGCAGTACTTC	CASRYGIGDEQYF
.	few	TRBV9	TRBJ2-5	15	TGTGCCAGCAGCGTAGGGGGCACAGGAAGAGAGACCCAGTACTTC	CASSVGGTGRETQYF